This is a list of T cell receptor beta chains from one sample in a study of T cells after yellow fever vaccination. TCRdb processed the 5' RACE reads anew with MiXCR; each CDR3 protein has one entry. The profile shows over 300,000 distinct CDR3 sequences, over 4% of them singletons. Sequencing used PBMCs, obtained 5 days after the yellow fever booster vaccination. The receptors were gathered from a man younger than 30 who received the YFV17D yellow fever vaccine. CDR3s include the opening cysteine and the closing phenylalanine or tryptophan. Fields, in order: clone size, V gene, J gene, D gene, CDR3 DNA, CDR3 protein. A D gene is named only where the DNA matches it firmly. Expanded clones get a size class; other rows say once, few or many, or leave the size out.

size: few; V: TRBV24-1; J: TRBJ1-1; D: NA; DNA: TGTGCCACCAGTGAGCAAGGGAGAGCTTTCTTT; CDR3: CATSEQGRAFF
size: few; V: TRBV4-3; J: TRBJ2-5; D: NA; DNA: TGCGCCAGCAGCCAAGACCTCTACCAAGAGACCCAGTACTTC; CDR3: CASSQDLYQETQYF
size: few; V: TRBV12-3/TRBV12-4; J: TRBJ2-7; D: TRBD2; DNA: TGTGCCAGCAGCCTCGGGGGGGGCGGCGAGCAGTACTTC; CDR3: CASSLGGGGEQYF
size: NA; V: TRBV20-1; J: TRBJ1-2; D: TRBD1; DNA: TGCAGTGCTAGAGACCCACAGGGGGGCATCGGCTACACCTTC; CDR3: CSARDPQGGIGYTF
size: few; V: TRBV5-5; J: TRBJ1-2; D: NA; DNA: TGTGCCAGCAGCCTTGGACAGATGTTAGCTAACTATGGCTACACCTTC; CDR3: CASSLGQMLANYGYTF
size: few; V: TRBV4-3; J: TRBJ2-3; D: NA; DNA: TGCGCCAGCAGCCAAGAAAATCGGGCTTTTCAGCAGTATTTT; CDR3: CASSQENRAFQQYF
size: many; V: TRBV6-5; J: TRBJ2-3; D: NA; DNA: TGTGCCAGCAGTTACGCCGGGGGAGCAGATACGCAGTATTTT; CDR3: CASSYAGGADTQYF
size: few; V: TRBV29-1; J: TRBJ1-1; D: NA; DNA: TGCAGCGTTCAGGGGTCCCTGAACACTGAAGCTTTCTTT; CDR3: CSVQGSLNTEAFF
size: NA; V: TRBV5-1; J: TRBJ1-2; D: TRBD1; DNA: TGCGCCAGCAGCTTGAGACAGGGGACTCATGGCTACACCTTC; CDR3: CASSLRQGTHGYTF
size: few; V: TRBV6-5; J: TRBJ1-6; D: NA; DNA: TGTGCCAGCAGTTACTCGAGTCAGCCCCTCCACTTT; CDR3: CASSYSSQPLHF
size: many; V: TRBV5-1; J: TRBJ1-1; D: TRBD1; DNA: TGCGCCAGCAGCTTGGCCTCGGGACAGCCCGAAGCTTTCTTT; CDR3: CASSLASGQPEAFF
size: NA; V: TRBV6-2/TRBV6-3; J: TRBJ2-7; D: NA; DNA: TGTGCCAGCAGTCACGGGACATTGTACTACGAGCAGTACTTC; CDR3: CASSHGTLYYEQYF
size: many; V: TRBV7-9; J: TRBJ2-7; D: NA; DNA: TGTGCCAGCAGCCCGGGGCAGGTCTACGAGCAGTACTTC; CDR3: CASSPGQVYEQYF
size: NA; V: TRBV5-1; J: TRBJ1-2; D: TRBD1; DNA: TGCGCCAGCAGCCAACGCGGGACAGGCCACTATGGCTACACCTTC; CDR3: CASSQRGTGHYGYTF
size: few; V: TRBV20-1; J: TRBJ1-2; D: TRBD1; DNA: TGCAGTGCGAGAACCGAACAGGGGCTTGGCTACACCTTC; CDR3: CSARTEQGLGYTF